This T cell receptor beta chain appears in the sequencing data of a study of T cell responses to AZD1222 COVID-19 vaccine (dated by TCRdb to the early 2020s). Looking at the study overall: AZD1222 recipients with second doses at about 4 weeks or about 12 weeks were pooled, because spike-specific TCR depth and breadth did not differ between schedules. Trial participants were enrolled by age into subgroups of 18-55, 56-69 and 70-plus years, and 148, 28 and 57 TCR-sequenced participants, respectively, were included in these subgroups. A total of 230 to 250 trial participants underwent TCR sequencing, of whom approximately 200 had received two doses of AZD1222 and some 25 had received two doses of the MenACWY control vaccine.

This clone was seen only a few times. What this receptor recognizes is not known. Base qualities are not at hand, and no much larger clone is one base apart. The CDR3 regions of human TCRbeta chains were analyzed by immunosequencing. The study's processing was this. Repertoire TCRs were matched against a reference library of SARS-CoV-2-specific TCRs generated with the MIRA antigen-specificity platform. Breadth was defined as the fraction of unique TCRs that were SARS-CoV-2-associated, and depth was defined as the fraction of total T cells that were SARS-CoV-2-associated. Using the MIRA data, each spike-specific TCR was assigned both to the spike region to which the TCR was reactive and to a CD4 or CD8 class. Log10-transformed breadth and depth values were compared by one-way ANOVA with Sidak's multiple comparisons tests. What TCRdb holds here is the immuneACCESS table cut down to in-frame rearrangements. Part of the clones is not present; checked against another copy, under half of the missing clones reflect an unresolved V gene, and the others are unexplained. Clone size and V and J calls were adopted from that table, with D and trimming inferred from the DNA. The sample has 95,000 to 150,000 clones on record, roughly 91% of them singletons. The ten largest account for almost 4.5% of the sample.

Based on the germline V gene (reference sequence), the CDR1 and CDR2 sequences are LGHDT and YNNKEL. Trimming costs V 3 bases and J 5 bases, and their ends lie 13 bases apart. Including cysteine and phenylalanine, the CDR3 has 14 amino acids. Only the CDR3 DNA stays, 42 bases, in frame from base 1. Study-level results and caveats: Vaccine-associated CD4 TCRs spanned the whole spike protein, with dominant responses in regions 160-218 and 743-854. In the small 56-69-year group, the increase in depth fell short of significance, most likely because of low power. Reportedly, almost half of the unique spike-specific TCRs recognized epitopes lying outside the regions that are mutated in the B.1.351 and B.1.1.7 variants. After two AZD1222 doses, spike-specific TCR breadth and depth were significantly higher than at day 0 and than in MenACWY recipients. Participants were mostly white British and included more females than males, and it was suggested by the authors that clonal diversity may have been underestimated. No day 14 peak-response samples were available, so repertoires were characterized only after the peak T cell response. Conclusions about previously exposed vaccinees are limited because only six or seven AZD1222 recipients were SARS-CoV-2 seropositive at baseline.

This sample's time point label indicates: baseline before first vaccination. Vaccinee samples were obtained from the UK trials COV001 and COV002, which included a single-blind randomized controlled phase 2/3 trial of AZD1222 (ChAdOx1 nCoV-19) in healthy adults. For TCRbeta chain sequencing, PBMC samples were collected from trial participants at day 0 and at day 28 after the second dose. The specimen comprised peripheral blood, sampled on day 0 of AZD1222 vaccination. This TCR was sampled from an adult in good health. Recombination joined TRBV3-1 (or the pseudogene TRBV3-2) with TRBJ1-2; TRBD1 is a possible D gene, resting on 5 matching bases. The CDR3 loop reads CASSQGVTSYGYTF. The base sequence is TGTGCCAGCAGCCAGGGGGTGACAAGTTATGGCTACACCTTC.